The 30 T cell receptor beta chains below come from one sample, sequenced in a study of blood T cell repertoires in COVID-19. This table comes from immunoSEQ multiplex PCR, and its TCRdb copy is limited to in-frame clones, with some not included. Altogether roughly 150,000 clones are present, approximately 80% being singletons, with the ten largest covering approximately 10%. The sequenced sample was peripheral blood. Receptors were obtained from a man between 60 and 75 years old who had recovered from COVID-19.

The chain employs TRBV18 and TRBJ1-2; D is possibly TRBD1 (5 bases). With 3 bases removed from V and 5 bases from J, the gap between germline ends came to 13 bases. This CDR3 comprises 14 residues. CDR1 KGHSH and CDR2 LQKENI come from the germline V gene. CDR3 in amino acids: CASSPPMEGYGYTF. Here the CDR3 DNA reads TGTGCCAGCTCACCCCCTATGGAGGGGTATGGCTACACCTTC.

This clone was seen at least ten times. The chain has TRBV5-8 and TRBJ2-3; the D is unclear. Germline V gene data show CDR1 as SGHTS and CDR2 as YDEGEE. This CDR3 is built from 15 residues. Between the trimmed V and J ends, which lost 0 bases and 0 bases, there was a span of 8 bases. The CDR3 spells CASSLGFSSTDTQYF. Written as DNA, the CDR3 is TGTGCCAGCAGCTTGGGTTTCTCTAGCACAGATACGCAGTATTTT.

This sequence joins TRBV7-9 and TRBJ2-3; weak D call: TRBD1 (5 bases). The CDR3 length is 14 residues. Trimming stripped 4 bases from V and 2 bases from J, with 10 bases between. The V gene's germline CDR1 is SEHNR and CDR2 FQNEAQ (reference sequence). The CDR3 DNA sequence: TGTGCCAGCAGCTCGAGACAGTTCACAGATACGCAGTATTTT. Its protein product is CASSSRQFTDTQYF.

This clone was found a few times. Other DNA sequences in the same sample also yield this CDR3. The chain couples TRBV7-3 to TRBJ1-1; 10 bases align to TRBD1. CDR3 size: 14 residues. Germline CDR1 SGHTA, CDR2 FQGTGA. Trimming cost V 5 bases and J 4 bases; bases outside gene matches: 4. In DNA, the CDR3 is TGTGCCAGCAGCGCTGGGACAGGGGCCACTGAAGCTTTCTTT. It translates to CASSAGTGATEAFF.

V and J are TRBV4-2 and TRBJ2-1, with 8 bases identical to TRBD2. The CDR3 covers 13 residues. J gave up 9 bases and V 0 bases, and 1 base lay outside the gene matches. CDR1 and CDR2 from the germline V gene are LGHNA and YNFKEQ. The CDR3 here is CASSQDGRVEQFF. The CDR3 region has the DNA TGTGCCAGCAGCCAAGACGGGAGGGTTGAGCAGTTCTTC.

The chain uses TRBV28 and TRBJ2-7; D is ambiguous. The germline CDR1 and CDR2 sequences are MDHEN and SYDVKM. The CDR3 sequence is 14 residues long. V dropped 10 bases and J dropped 2 bases, with 18 bases sitting between them. CDR3 sequence (DNA): TGTGCCACCTCTGGGCAGGAACTGGCCTACGAGCAGTACTTC. This encodes CATSGQELAYEQYF.

This clone has more than one count but fewer than ten. The gene calls are TRBV6-2 or TRBV6-3 and TRBJ2-7, with D perhaps matching TRBD2 (5 bases). The CDR3 covers 15 residues. The germline V and J ends were trimmed by 5 bases and 6 bases, with 20 bases remaining between them. Germline CDR1 MNHEY, CDR2 SVGEGT. The CDR3 region has the DNA TGTGCCAGCAGTGATGGGTCGGGGAGTCGTTCCGAGCAGTACTTC. Translation gives CASSDGSGSRSEQYF.

CDR3: CASSLYPFRQGRDYGYTF. The CDR3 DNA reads TGTGCCAGCAGTTTATATCCCTTTCGACAGGGAAGGGACTATGGCTACACCTTC. The chain uses TRBV27 and TRBJ1-2, with 7 bases identical to TRBD1. The CDR3 is 18 residues long. V trimming: 1 base; J trimming: 3 bases; junction bases outside the gene matches: 14. The germline CDR1 and CDR2 sequences are MNHEY and SMNVEV (reference sequence).

The rearrangement joins TRBV28 to TRBJ1-2; D ambiguous. Trimming cost V 1 base and J 7 bases, with 13 bases left between them. This CDR3 is 14 amino acids long. The germline gives CDR1 MDHEN, CDR2 SYDVKM. The CDR3 DNA reads as TGTGCCAGCAGTTTATTCCCCGGGGATGGTGGCTACACCTTC. As protein: CASSLFPGDGGYTF.

The chain carries TRBV5-8 and TRBJ1-1, with 10 bases lining up with TRBD1. The CDR3 consists of 17 residues. Germline V gene data show CDR1 as SGHTS and CDR2 as YDEGEE. The J segment lost 1 base and the V segment lost 1 base, leaving 7 bases of the junction unmatched. CDR3 in amino acids: CASSLPWDRGPNTEAFF. The CDR3 coding sequence is TGTGCCAGCAGCTTGCCGTGGGACAGGGGACCGAACACTGAAGCTTTCTTT.

The genes are TRBV7-2 and TRBJ2-5; a possible D gene is TRBD1 (8 bases). The germline V gene has CDR1 SGHTA and CDR2 FQGNSA. This CDR3 comprises 14 residues. V lost 3 bases, J lost 7 bases, and 15 bases lay in between. The CDR3 region has the DNA TGTGCCAGCAGCTTCGGACAGGGAGGGGGGACCCAGTACTTC. Its translation: CASSFGQGGGTQYF.

This chain connects TRBV11-2 to TRBJ2-4, with TRBD2 as a possible D gene (6 bases). The CDR3 runs 16 residues. V was pared by 5 bases and J by 0 bases, with 14 bases between. CDR1 SGHAT and CDR2 FQNNGV come from the germline V gene. CDR3 sequence: CASSPSGTLAKNIQYF. The CDR3 coding sequence is TGTGCCAGCAGCCCCAGTGGGACTCTAGCCAAAAACATTCAGTACTTC.

The chain has TRBV7-2 and TRBJ2-7; D uncertain. The CDR3 sequence is 14 residues long. The V gene lost 3 bases and the J gene lost 0 bases, with 9 bases spanning the gap. In germline, CDR1 is SGHTA, CDR2 FQGNSA. Here the CDR3 reads CASSFQVSSYEQYF. For the CDR3, the DNA is TGTGCCAGCAGCTTCCAGGTCTCCTCCTACGAGCAGTACTTC.

The V call is TRBV28, the J call TRBJ2-7; D uncertain. V lost 5 bases, J lost 4 bases, and 3 bases lay in between. The germline CDR1 and CDR2 sequences are MDHEN and SYDVKM. This CDR3 has 10 amino acids. The CDR3 region is CASSLYEQYF. The CDR3 DNA reads as TGTGCCAGCAGTCTATACGAGCAGTACTTC. Together with reference TRBV28 and TRBJ2-7, the CDR3 gives the full variable domain: DVKVTQSSRYLVKRTGEKVFLECVQDMDHENMFWYRQDPGLGLRLIYFSYDVKMKEKGDIPEGYSVSREKKERFSLILESASTNQTSMYLCASSLYEQYFGPGTRLTVT.

This clone was detected only once. V is TRBV24-1 and J is TRBJ2-1, with D possibly being TRBD2 (6 bases). Looked up from germline, CDR1 is KGHDR and CDR2 is SFDVKD. Deletions cut 4 bases from V and 5 bases from J, with 11 bases between. CDR3 size: 14 residues. As DNA, the CDR3 is TGTGCCACCAGTGAATCGGGAGCACACAATGAGCAGTTCTTC. This gives the protein CATSESGAHNEQFF.

The rearrangement joins TRBV29-1 to TRBJ1-4; maybe TRBD1 (6 bases). This CDR3 spans 13 amino acids. Germline V CDR1 and CDR2: SQVTM, ANQGSEA. V lost 6 bases, J lost 8 bases, and 16 bases lay in between. The DNA of the CDR3 is TGCAGCGTCCGGGGGGCAGTAGGGGAAAAACTGTTTTTT. This translates into CSVRGAVGEKLFF.

The chain couples TRBV5-6 to TRBJ2-3; the D gene is possibly TRBD1 (6 bases). The CDR3 consists of 14 residues. The germline V gene has CDR1 SGHDT and CDR2 YYEEEE. Trimming cost V 4 bases and J 7 bases, with 16 bases left between them. The CDR3 protein is CASSQEHRENTQYF. CDR3 in DNA: TGTGCCAGCAGCCAAGAACACAGGGAAAATACGCAGTATTTT.

J is TRBJ1-2 and V is TRBV27; D might be TRBD1 (5 bases). CDR3 length equals 13 residues. CDR1 is MNHEY and CDR2 is SMNVEV in the germline V gene (reference sequence). V was clipped by 7 bases and J by 6 bases, with 15 bases between them. The CDR3 reads CASIFKGQDGYTF. The CDR3 DNA is TGTGCCAGCATTTTTAAGGGGCAGGATGGCTACACCTTC.

CDR3 sequence: CATGQVPGRGEQYF. As DNA, the CDR3 is TGTGCCACTGGACAGGTCCCTGGTCGTGGGGAGCAGTACTTC. The J gene is TRBJ2-7, the V gene TRBV19; TRBD1 aligns across 7 bases. The V gene's germline CDR1 is LNHDA and CDR2 SQIVND (reference sequence). The CDR3 is made up of 14 amino acids. The V and J ends lost 10 bases and 7 bases, in that order; junction bases with no gene match: 16.

The rearrangement joins TRBV5-1 to TRBJ1-2, with 8 positions matching TRBD1. The CDR3 totals 16 residues. The J segment lost 5 bases and the V segment lost 2 bases, leaving 11 bases of the junction unmatched. Germline V gene sequence: CDR1 SGHRS, CDR2 YFSETQ. The CDR3 DNA sequence: TGCGCCAGCAGCTTCGATGGACAGGGATTGTCTTATGGCTACACCTTC. Translated, it gives CASSFDGQGLSYGYTF.

This chain uses TRBV11-3 with TRBJ2-1; D perhaps matches TRBD2 (5 bases). There are 15 residues in the CDR3. CDR1 is SGHNT and CDR2 is YENEEA in the germline V gene. The V and J ends lost 5 bases and 0 bases respectively, with 11 bases between them. CDR3 amino acids: CASSRSGPSYNEQFF. The DNA of the CDR3 is TGTGCCAGCAGCCGGAGCGGCCCCTCCTACAATGAGCAGTTCTTC.

This sequence joins TRBV7-6 and TRBJ1-5; D might be TRBD1 (6 bases). Germline V gene data show CDR1 as SGHVS and CDR2 as FNYEAQ. V lost 1 base to trimming and J lost 5 bases, with 12 bases between them. The CDR3 is 15 amino acids. CDR3 region: CASSLEAGAYQPQHF. CDR3 DNA: TGTGCCAGCAGCTTAGAAGCAGGGGCCTATCAGCCCCAGCATTTT.

The chain uses TRBV30 and TRBJ1-4; 7 positions agree with TRBD1. Trimming at V came to 2 bases and at J to 0 bases, leaving 3 bases not matched to a gene. Germline CDR1 and CDR2: GTSNPN and SVGIG (reference sequence). The CDR3 consists of 15 residues. For the CDR3, the DNA is TGTGCCTGGAGTCGGGACAGATCAACTAATGAAAAACTGTTTTTT. Translated: CAWSRDRSTNEKLFF.

This clone has just a few counts. The V call is TRBV4-1, the J call TRBJ1-6; no reliable D call. The CDR3 is 15 residues long. Trimming removed 4 bases from V and 14 bases from J, with 21 bases in between. Germline V gives CDR1 MGHRA, CDR2 YSYEKL. The CDR3: CASSPGDGRGWTLHF. CDR3 sequence (DNA): TGCGCCAGCAGCCCCGGGGATGGCCGGGGATGGACCCTCCACTTT.

The rearrangement joins TRBV19 to TRBJ2-2; D might be TRBD1 (6 bases). Germline CDR1 is LNHDA and CDR2 is SQIVND (reference sequence). The CDR3 covers 11 residues. V was pared by 9 bases and J by 9 bases, with 11 bases between. CDR3 amino acids: CARKQGRELFF. DNA for the CDR3: TGTGCCAGAAAACAGGGCCGGGAGCTGTTTTTT.

The chain recombines TRBV5-1 with TRBJ1-3, with TRBD1 matching 7 bases. CDR1 and CDR2 from the germline V gene are SGHRS and YFSETQ. The CDR3 runs 14 residues. Unmatched junction bases numbered 2, after V lost 4 bases and J lost 1 base. This CDR3 is CASSEQGSGNTIYF. The CDR3 DNA reads TGCGCCAGCAGCGAACAGGGGTCTGGAAACACCATATATTTT.

The V call is TRBV28, the J call TRBJ2-7, with D maybe TRBD1 (5 bases). CDR1 and CDR2 (germline): MDHEN, SYDVKM. The CDR3 has 14 amino acids. The ends were cut back, 7 bases at V and 8 bases at J, with 21 bases in the middle. DNA for the CDR3: TGTGCCAGCATTCTCTCAAGTGGGCAGGGCCAGCAGTACTTC. Protein sequence: CASILSSGQGQQYF.

Only a few counts were recorded for this clone. This rearrangement joins TRBV5-1 to TRBJ1-1; unclear D gene. V was shortened by 4 bases and J by 0 bases, with 10 bases between the two germline ends. CDR1 is SGHRS, CDR2 YFSETQ, per germline. CDR3 size: 14 residues. The CDR3 DNA reads as TGCGCCAGCAGCCTAGCCCCGGTGAACACTGAAGCTTTCTTT. It is translated as CASSLAPVNTEAFF.

The chain links TRBV5-6 to TRBJ1-2, with 10 positions matching TRBD1. This CDR3 contains 18 residues. Trimming cost V 0 bases and J 1 base; bases outside gene matches: 9. Germline CDR1 reads SGHDT; CDR2 reads YYEEEE. DNA of the CDR3: TGTGCCAGCAGCTTGGACGGTCTAGGGGACAGGGGTAACTATGGCTACACCTTC. Amino acid sequence: CASSLDGLGDRGNYGYTF.

The genes are TRBV27 and TRBJ2-3; a possible D gene is TRBD2 (6 bases). Germline CDR1 reads MNHEY; CDR2 reads SMNVEV (reference sequence). The CDR3 totals 13 residues. Trimming stripped 6 bases from V and 3 bases from J, with 10 bases between. CDR3 protein: CASRRSGTDTQYF. Written as DNA, the CDR3 is TGTGCCAGCAGGAGGAGCGGGACAGATACGCAGTATTTT.